This TCR beta chain is from a study of human T cells and chemical hapten exposure. The study's findings and limits: TCRs at a frequency above 1 in 1000 stayed unchanged with DPC sensitization.

Unfractionated whole blood yielded the extracted total RNA. CDR3 length equals 15 residues. Trimming cost V 0 bases and J 7 bases; bases outside gene matches: 5. CDR1 and CDR2 from the germline V gene are KGHSH and LQKENI. This clonotype was seen only a few times. The antigen remains undetermined. Individual cDNA molecules (in the library) carried attached unique molecular identifiers. In the source study's methods: Per sample, the median was roughly 96,000 TCRs, with values from about 24,000 to 680,000. In TCRdb, the 5' RACE reads were re-called with MiXCR into one record per CDR3 protein. The V and J calls were not made by the authors but by TCRdb's processing. The data contain about 110,000 distinct CDR3 sequences, approximately 20% of them singletons.

The chain couples TRBV18 to TRBJ2-1; 8 bases agree with TRBD2. The sequence came from a human donor in good health. CDR3 residues: CASSPPGGRSNEQFF. Here the CDR3 DNA reads TGTGCCAGCTCACCACCGGGCGGGAGGTCAAATGAGCAGTTCTTC.